This T cell receptor (beta chain) was sequenced during a study of beta chain features in type 1 diabetes. Notes on this clone: Its antigen is undetermined.

The whole isolated RNA underwent reverse transcription, so sequencing captured expressed TCRB transcripts. TCRdb's table, derived via immunoSEQ multiplex PCR, lists solely in-frame clones and lacks some. The profile shows around 150,000 clones, about 10% of them singletons. Study-wide results and limits: All four CD4+ subsets of Type 1 diabetes patients contained TCRB CDR3s that were moderately but significantly shorter.

This CDR3 contains 14 residues. CDR1 and CDR2 from the germline V gene are SNHLY and FYNNEI. Trimming cost V 6 bases and J 7 bases; bases outside gene matches: 9. This receptor was identified in a woman aged 25 to 39 with type 1 diabetes. The sample comprised central memory CD4+ T cells from blood. This chain joins TRBV2 and TRBJ2-5, with 9 bases identical to TRBD2. CDR3 nucleotides: TGTGCCAGCAGAAGACTAGCGGCCCCCGGGACCCAGTACTTC. Protein: CASRRLAAPGTQYF.